This T cell receptor (beta chain) was profiled in a study of neurological immune-mediated disorders. Findings of the study overall: It was HTLV-1-associated myelopathy that showed the most TCR clonal expansion, while multiple sclerosis showed the least, falling below healthy controls.

5'RACE generated cDNA with 10-nucleotide random UMIs. In each sequencing run, over 170 million TCR-beta sequences were generated from 15-18 subjects. Using its own MiXCR run on the 5' RACE reads, TCRdb lists one record per CDR3 protein. This table has about 35,000 distinct CDR3 sequences, roughly 7.3% appearing once. The CDR3 loop spans 17 amino acids. Trimming took 4 bases from V and 5 from J; bases not matched to a gene: 11. With respect to this clonotype: Its specificity is unknown.

The specimen sequenced was PBMCs. The rearrangement uses TRBV12-3 or TRBV12-4 and TRBJ2-6, with TRBD2 identical over 7 bases. This sequence originates from a woman aged 40 to 50 in good health. The CDR3 region is CASSSVLASSRANVLTF. CDR3 nucleotides: TGTGCCAGCAGTTCAGTACTAGCGAGTTCTAGGGCCAACGTCCTGACTTTC.